The 4 T cell receptor beta chains below come from one sample, sequenced in a study of T cell responses to AZD1222 COVID-19 vaccine. Here immunoSEQ multiplex PCR was the method, and the copy in TCRdb shows in-frame clones only, minus some. The table has roughly 110,000 clones, roughly nine tenths seen once. Sequencing used peripheral blood, obtained on day 0 of AZD1222 vaccination. These receptors originate from an adult in good health.

This sequence joins TRBV3-1 (or the pseudogene TRBV3-2) and TRBJ1-5; 8 nucleotides match TRBD1. With V trimmed by 3 bases and J by 0 bases, 7 bases remained unmatched. This CDR3 is 17 amino acids long. Per the germline V gene, CDR1 is LGHDT and CDR2 is YNNKEL (reference sequence). The CDR3 here is CASSHPDRDYSNQPQHF. As DNA, the CDR3 is TGTGCCAGCAGCCATCCGGACAGGGACTATAGCAATCAGCCCCAGCATTTT.

V and J are TRBV19 and TRBJ1-1; 8 bases align to TRBD1. CDR1 LNHDA and CDR2 SQIVND come from the germline V gene (reference sequence). Unmatched junction bases numbered 4, after V lost 6 bases and J lost 1 base. The CDR3 sequence is 14 residues long. The CDR3 bases are TGTGCCAGTAGCGAGGACAGGGCGAACACTGAAGCTTTCTTT. Translated: CASSEDRANTEAFF.

The chain has TRBV7-4 and TRBJ1-4; 8 nucleotides agree with TRBD1. CDR1 is SGHVT, CDR2 SQSDAQ, per germline. Losses at the gene ends were 3 bases for V and 8 bases for J; bases not matched to a gene: 5. There are 14 residues in the CDR3. In DNA form, the CDR3 reads TGTGCCAGCAGCTTTCAGGGGGCGAGGGAAAAACTGTTTTTT. Protein product: CASSFQGAREKLFF.

The chain couples TRBV30 to TRBJ2-1; D gene unclear. Trimming stripped 0 bases from V and 8 bases from J, with 11 bases between. In germline, CDR1 is GTSNPN, CDR2 SVGIG (reference sequence). CDR3 size: 13 residues. CDR3 loop: CAWSVVSSHEQFF. DNA for the CDR3: TGTGCCTGGAGTGTCGTGAGTAGTCATGAGCAGTTCTTC.